This section outlines one T cell receptor (beta chain) sequence together with its context. The antigen remains unidentified. The donors were members of the approximately 130-subject validation cohort (separate from the approximately 730-subject first cohort). The CDR3 consists of 14 residues. Germline CDR1 and CDR2: LNHNV and YYDKDF (reference sequence). Between the trimmed V and J ends, which lost 3 bases and 3 bases, there was a span of 9 bases. The data originate from a study of cytomegalovirus exposure and HLA in healthy donors. Study-level results: The classifier was said to identify cytomegalovirus status with high specificity and sensitivity. That first-cohort TCR clusters tended to co-occur in the 130 or so validation repertoires was found in a later analysis. The study put under 200 TCR beta chains on its list as cytomegalovirus-associated.

TCRdb's table, derived via immunoSEQ multiplex PCR, lists solely in-frame clones and lacks some. The table includes about 56,000 clones, 85% to 95% detected once. What was sequenced was PBMCs. This chain uses TRBV15 with TRBJ1-5; a possible D gene is TRBD1 (5 bases). This TCR was recovered from a man aged 18 to 29 in good health and CMV-seronegative. As DNA, the CDR3 is TGTGCCACCAGCAGCCGGGGGGACAATCAGCCCCAGCATTTT. It encodes CATSSRGDNQPQHF.